The 13 T cell receptor beta chains below all came from one sample that was sequenced in a study of T cell changes during pregnancy in multiple sclerosis. Profiled with immunoSEQ multiplex PCR; TCRdb holds only in-frame clones, not every one. The sample carries more than 35,000 clones, 88% recorded once. This sample comprised CD8+ T cells from peripheral blood mononuclear cells, obtained after pregnancy. These receptor sequences come from a female donor in good health, enrolled as a control in a pregnancy study.

The chain recombines TRBV5-4 with TRBJ1-4; possibly TRBD1 for D (5 bases). The CDR3 is 12 residues long. The germline V gene encodes CDR1 SGHNT and CDR2 YYREEE (reference sequence). Trimming stripped 6 bases from V and 10 bases from J, with 13 bases between. Here the CDR3 reads CASMGGKGKLFF. For the CDR3, the DNA is TGTGCCAGCATGGGGGGAAAGGGAAAACTGTTTTTT.

The chain is built from TRBV6-5 and TRBJ2-1; 10 positions match TRBD2. CDR3 length: 16 residues. Trimming removed 4 bases from V and 2 bases from J; junction bases left unmatched: 5. In germline, CDR1 is MNHEY, CDR2 SVGAGI. The CDR3 reads CASSSTSGLTYNEQFF. The CDR3 DNA reads TGTGCCAGCAGTTCGACTAGCGGGCTGACCTACAATGAGCAGTTCTTC.

Points on this clone: The junction shows a germline mismatch at one end, possibly a read error. The chain recombines TRBV7-7 with TRBJ2-2, with D maybe TRBD2 (7 bases). The germline V gene encodes CDR1 SSHAT and CDR2 FNYEAQ (reference sequence). This CDR3 comprises 17 residues. CDR3 DNA sequence: TGTGCTAGCAGCTTAGCCGTCCCCCGGGGGGCTGCCGGGGAGCTGTTTTTT. Its translation: CASSLAVPRGAAGELFF.

This clone was found a few times. This specimen includes other DNA sequences encoding the same CDR3. The J gene is TRBJ2-7, the V gene TRBV4-3; D perhaps matches TRBD2 (5 bases). Germline V gives CDR1 LGHNA, CDR2 YSLEER. V lost 1 base and J 1 base, leaving 5 bases between the germline ends. The CDR3 extends over 13 amino acids. The CDR3 coding sequence is TGCGCCAGCAGCCAAGGGAGGTCCTACGAGCAGTACTTC. Its translation is CASSQGRSYEQYF.

The gene calls are TRBV18 and TRBJ1-2; 9 bases line up with TRBD1. There are 14 residues in the CDR3. With V trimmed by 2 bases and J by 7 bases, 5 bases remained unmatched. Germline V gives CDR1 KGHSH, CDR2 LQKENI. CDR3: CASSPEDRGSGYTF. Here the CDR3 DNA reads TGTGCCAGCTCACCAGAGGACAGGGGCAGTGGCTACACCTTC.

The chain employs TRBV9 and TRBJ2-7; a weak D match, TRBD2 (6 bases). There are 14 residues in the CDR3. The germline V gene has CDR1 SGDLS and CDR2 YYNGEE. The V end was cut by 2 bases, the J end by 2 bases, with 11 bases between. The CDR3 region has the DNA TGTGCCAGCAGCGTCAGTAGCGGAACCTACGAGCAGTACTTC. As protein: CASSVSSGTYEQYF.

V is TRBV7-9 and J is TRBJ2-1; 9 bases align to TRBD2. Germline values: CDR1 SEHNR, CDR2 FQNEAQ (reference sequence). The CDR3 covers 14 residues. V trimming: 5 bases; J trimming: 5 bases; junction bases outside the gene matches: 4. The CDR3, as DNA: TGTGCCAGCAGCCTCTTAGCGGGGGACAATGAGCAGTTCTTC. Its protein is CASSLLAGDNEQFF.

This rearrangement joins TRBV5-1 to TRBJ2-7, with 10 positions matching TRBD2. V lost 0 bases to trimming and J lost 5 bases; unmatched junction nucleotides: 11. This CDR3 has 17 residues. Germline values: CDR1 SGHRS, CDR2 YFSETQ. CDR3 sequence: CASSLEGAGGSRHEQYF. The CDR3 nucleotides are TGCGCCAGCAGCTTGGAGGGAGCGGGGGGGTCCCGCCACGAGCAGTACTTC.

The DNA for the CDR3 is TGCAGCGTTGAAGATCGAGGGGGATGGGAGACCCAGTACTTC. Translation gives CSVEDRGGWETQYF. J is TRBJ2-5 and V is TRBV29-1; D may be TRBD1 (6 bases). Deletions cut 0 bases from V and 5 bases from J, with 13 bases between. In germline, CDR1 is SQVTM, CDR2 ANQGSEA. This CDR3 contains 14 residues. The entire variable domain, with the rest obtained from reference TRBV29-1 and TRBJ2-5, is as follows: SAVISQKPSRDICQRGTSLTIQCQVDSQVTMMFWYRQQPGQSLTLIATANQGSEATYESGFVIDKFPISRPNLTFSTLTVSNMSPEDSSIYLCSVEDRGGWETQYFGPGTRLLVL.

This sequence joins TRBV4-3 and TRBJ2-7; possible D gene TRBD2, 6 bases. Trimming pared 4 bases from V and 3 bases from J, leaving 16 bases between. The V gene's germline CDR1 is LGHNA and CDR2 YSLEER. This CDR3 contains 15 residues. The CDR3 DNA is TGCGCCAGCAGCCTACAGGAGGGAACCAGCTACGAGCAGTACTTC. It encodes CASSLQEGTSYEQYF.

The chain recombines TRBV13 with TRBJ2-6; the match to TRBD1 covers 9 bases. Germline trimming cut 4 bases from V and 0 bases from J; bases unmatched to any gene: 10. The CDR3 runs to 19 residues. In germline, CDR1 is PRHDT, CDR2 FYEKMQ (reference sequence). CDR3 protein: CASSSEPGQGYSGANVLTF. The CDR3 region has the DNA TGTGCCAGCAGCTCCGAGCCGGGACAGGGCTACTCTGGGGCCAACGTCCTGACTTTC.

J is TRBJ2-7 and V is TRBV27, with D tentatively TRBD2 (6 bases). There are 12 residues in the CDR3. Germline CDR1 MNHEY, CDR2 SMNVEV (reference sequence). V was shortened by 3 bases and J by 4 bases, with 7 bases between the two germline ends. The CDR3 sequence: CASSLSGYEQYF. CDR3 sequence (DNA): TGTGCCAGCAGTTTGAGCGGGTACGAGCAGTACTTC.

The chain recombines TRBV7-2 with TRBJ1-5; the D gene is possibly TRBD1 (6 bases). Trimming took 2 bases from V and 5 from J, leaving 10 bases between them. This CDR3 has 14 residues. In germline, CDR1 is SGHTA, CDR2 FQGNSA. The CDR3 sequence: CASSLLGGDQPQHF. The CDR3 DNA reads as TGTGCCAGCAGCTTATTAGGGGGGGATCAGCCCCAGCATTTT.